This T cell receptor (beta chain) was identified in a study of T cell responses to AZD1222 COVID-19 vaccine. Overall study results and limits: Repertoire collection took place solely once the T cell response had peaked.

Data came from immunoSEQ multiplex PCR; TCRdb stores just in-frame clones and leaves some out. Of over 70,000 clones detected, around nine tenths appear once; the ten largest clones hold about 9.3%. The germline V and J ends were trimmed by 7 bases and 3 bases, with 11 bases remaining between them. The V gene's germline CDR1 is ENHRY and CDR2 SYGVKD. The CDR3 is 13 amino acids. In regard to this clone: Its antigen is currently unknown.

This sequence was found in an adult in good health. The sample in question was peripheral blood, obtained on day 0 of MenACWY control vaccination. The chain carries TRBV10-3 and TRBJ2-3; D is possibly TRBD1 or TRBD2 (6 bases each). The CDR3 sequence: CAINGGRTDTQYF. CDR3 in DNA: TGTGCCATCAATGGGGGGCGGACAGATACGCAGTATTTT.